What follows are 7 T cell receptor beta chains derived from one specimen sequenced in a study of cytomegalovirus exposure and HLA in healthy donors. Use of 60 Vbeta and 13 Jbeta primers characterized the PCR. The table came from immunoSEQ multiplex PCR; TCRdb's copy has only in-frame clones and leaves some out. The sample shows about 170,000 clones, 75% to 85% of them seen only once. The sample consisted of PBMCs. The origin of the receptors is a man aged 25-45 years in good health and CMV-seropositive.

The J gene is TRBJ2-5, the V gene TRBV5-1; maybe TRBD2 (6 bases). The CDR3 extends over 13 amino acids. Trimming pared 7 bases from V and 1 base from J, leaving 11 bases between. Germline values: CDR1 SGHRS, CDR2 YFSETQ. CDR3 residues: CASRGDSQETQYF. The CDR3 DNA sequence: TGCGCCAGCCGAGGGGACTCCCAAGAGACCCAGTACTTC.

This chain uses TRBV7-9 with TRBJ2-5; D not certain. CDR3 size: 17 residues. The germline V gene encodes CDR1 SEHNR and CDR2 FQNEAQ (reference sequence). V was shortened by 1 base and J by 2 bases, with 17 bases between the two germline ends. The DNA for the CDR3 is TGTGCCAGCAGCTTAGTCCGAAGTTCGGTCGCACAAGAGACCCAGTACTTC. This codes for CASSLVRSSVAQETQYF. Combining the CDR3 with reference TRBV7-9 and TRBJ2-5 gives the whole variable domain DTGVSQNPRHKITKRGQNVTFRCDPISEHNRLYWYRQTLGQGPEFLTYFQNEAQLEKSRLLSDRFSAERPKGSFSTLEIQRTEQGDSAMYLCASSLVRSSVAQETQYFGPGTRLLVL.

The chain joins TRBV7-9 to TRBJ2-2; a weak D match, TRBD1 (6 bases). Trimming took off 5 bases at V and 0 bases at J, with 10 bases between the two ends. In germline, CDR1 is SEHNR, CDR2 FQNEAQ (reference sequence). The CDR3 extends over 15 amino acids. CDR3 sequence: CASSLSGANTGELFF. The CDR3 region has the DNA TGTGCCAGCAGCCTCTCAGGGGCGAACACCGGGGAGCTGTTTTTT.

The CDR3 is CASSNTRGLGEKLFF. Here the CDR3 DNA reads TGTGCCAGCAGTAATACCAGGGGGTTGGGAGAAAAACTGTTTTTT. The gene calls are TRBV6-6 and TRBJ1-4; 7 bases are shared with TRBD1. The germline V gene has CDR1 MNHNY and CDR2 SVGAGI (reference sequence). V lost 5 bases, J lost 8 bases, and 11 bases stayed unmatched. The length of the CDR3 is 15 residues.

CDR3 residues: CASSPTGGPSYEQYF. The CDR3 coding sequence is TGTGCCAGCAGCCCAACAGGGGGGCCCTCCTACGAGCAGTACTTC. The V call is TRBV11-3, the J call TRBJ2-7; 8 bases agree with TRBD1. The CDR3 extends over 15 amino acids. Germline V gene sequence: CDR1 SGHNT, CDR2 YENEEA. Trimming took 5 bases from V and 0 from J; bases not matched to a gene: 6.

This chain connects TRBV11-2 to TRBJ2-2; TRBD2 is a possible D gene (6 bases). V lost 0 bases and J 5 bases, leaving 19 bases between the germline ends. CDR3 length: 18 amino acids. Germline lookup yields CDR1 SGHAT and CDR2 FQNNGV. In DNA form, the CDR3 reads TGTGCCAGCAGCTTAGAAACTTGGGGGGAGAGGGAAACCGGGGAGCTGTTTTTT. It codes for CASSLETWGERETGELFF.

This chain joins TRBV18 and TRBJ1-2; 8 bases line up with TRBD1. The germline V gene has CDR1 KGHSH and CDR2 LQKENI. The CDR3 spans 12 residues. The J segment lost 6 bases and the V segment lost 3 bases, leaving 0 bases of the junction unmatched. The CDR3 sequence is CASSPTGDGYTF. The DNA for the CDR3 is TGTGCCAGCTCACCGACAGGGGATGGCTACACCTTC.